This T cell receptor (beta chain) was recorded in a study of identical twins. Deletions cut 4 bases from V and 5 bases from J, with 16 bases between. From germline, CDR1 is DFQATT and CDR2 SNEGSKA (reference sequence). The CDR3 is 14 residues long. Notes on the study in general: For out-of-frame alpha sequences shared by twins, low generation probability was in excess. The study found that models underestimated out-of-frame TCR alpha sharing in monozygotic twins.

As to this clonotype: Its antigen is not known.

Through template switching, a universal primer site was introduced, and the cDNA contained unique molecular identifiers. TCRdb redid the calling of the 5' RACE reads with MiXCR, one entry per CDR3 protein. The sample consists of roughly 250,000 distinct CDR3 sequences, around 6.6% of them appearing once. These data are also associated with another study on yellow fever vaccine responses in identical twins. As reported in that work: Reportedly, the T cell response mounted by twins to vaccine seemed partly convergent, partly personalized.

The receptor was derived from a woman in her late teens or twenties in good health. Specimen: memory (CD45RO+) T cells sorted from blood. This chain uses TRBV20-1 with TRBJ2-3, with D tentatively TRBD2 (7 bases). CDR3 DNA: TGCAGTGCTACTCCGGGGGGCCGAATAGATACGCAGTATTTT. It specifies CSATPGGRIDTQYF.